The 16 T cell receptor beta chains below come from one sample, sequenced in a study of Ad26.COV2.S vaccination and SARS-CoV-2 variants. Treatment described: 19 received Ad26.COV2.S at low or high dose, single or two shots; roughly 5 received placebo; per-sample allocation not given. The samples date from day 63 after the first vaccine or placebo injection. Produced via immunoSEQ multiplex PCR; TCRdb's table is partial and in-frame only. The sample shows approximately 410,000 clones, approximately 92% of them seen only once. The specimen was peripheral blood, collected in a trial of Ad26.COV2.S vaccine versus placebo. These receptors came from a person aged 18-60 years who received the Ad26.COV2.S COVID-19 vaccine or a placebo.

The chain couples TRBV18 to TRBJ1-1, with unresolved D. Germline CDR1 and CDR2: KGHSH and LQKENI. CDR3 length: 15 residues. V lost 1 base to trimming and J lost 4 bases, with 13 bases between them. CDR3 amino acids: CASSPREVVATEAFF. In nucleotides, the CDR3 is TGTGCCAGCTCACCACGCGAGGTCGTCGCCACTGAAGCTTTCTTT.

This CDR3 reads CASSQGGTHYGYTF. CDR3 in DNA: TGCGCCAGCAGCCAAGGGGGGACGCACTATGGCTACACCTTC. The V gene is TRBV4-1, the J gene TRBJ1-2; perhaps TRBD1 as D (5 bases). The CDR3 contains 14 residues. Trimming left V 1 base short and J 3 bases short, with 9 bases between. The V gene's germline CDR1 is MGHRA and CDR2 YSYEKL.

This chain joins TRBV5-1 and TRBJ2-5; 9 nucleotides line up with TRBD1. Germline V lookup: CDR1 SGHRS, CDR2 YFSETQ. With 2 bases clipped from V and 5 bases from J, the junction kept 7 bases outside the gene matches. The CDR3 runs to 15 residues. The CDR3 DNA reads as TGCGCCAGCAGCTTATCACAGGGGGCGAGGGAGACCCAGTACTTC. It yields the protein CASSLSQGARETQYF.

The sample holds one count of this clone. This chain connects TRBV19 to TRBJ1-2; D perhaps matches TRBD1 (6 bases). Germline V CDR1 and CDR2: LNHDA, SQIVND (reference sequence). V was shortened by 8 bases and J by 4 bases, with 11 bases between the two germline ends. The CDR3 sequence is 12 residues long. The CDR3 bases are TGTGCCAGTGCTGGACAGCTCTATGGCTACACCTTC. It codes for CASAGQLYGYTF.

The chain uses TRBV6-5 and TRBJ2-1; 7 nucleotides match TRBD2. Trimming at V came to 0 bases and at J to 12 bases, leaving 2 bases not matched to a gene. CDR3 length: 12 residues. Germline CDR1 is MNHEY and CDR2 is SVGAGI. The CDR3 coding sequence is TGTGCCAGCAGTTACTCGGGCGGGGGGCAGTTCTTC. Residues: CASSYSGGGQFF.

The chain has TRBV4-1 and TRBJ2-3, with 9 bases lining up with TRBD1. CDR3 length equals 15 residues. Germline trimming cut 7 bases from V and 5 bases from J; bases unmatched to any gene: 10. Germline V CDR1 and CDR2: MGHRA, YSYEKL. The CDR3 reads CASTLGQGVGDTQYF. The CDR3 nucleotides read TGCGCCAGCACGCTGGGACAGGGAGTTGGAGATACGCAGTATTTT.

The CDR3, as DNA: TGTGCCAGTAGCGGACACGGAAAAGGGTATGGCTACACCTTC. This gives the protein CASSGHGKGYGYTF. The gene calls are TRBV19 and TRBJ1-2; weak D call: TRBD1 (5 bases). This CDR3 is 14 amino acids long. V was pared by 6 bases and J by 5 bases, with 16 bases between. The germline gives CDR1 LNHDA, CDR2 SQIVND (reference sequence). The full variable domain, completed using reference TRBV19 and TRBJ1-2, is DGGITQSPKYLFRKEGQNVTLSCEQNLNHDAMYWYRQDPGQGLRLIYYSQIVNDFQKGDIAEGYSVSREKKESFPLTVTSAQKNPTAFYLCASSGHGKGYGYTFGSGTRLTVV.

The chain links TRBV7-2 to TRBJ2-6, with a tentative D call TRBD1 (6 bases). Trimming shortened V by 5 bases and J by 0 bases, and 11 bases separated the two germline ends. Germline V lookup: CDR1 SGHTA, CDR2 FQGNSA. The CDR3 extends over 16 amino acids. The CDR3: CASSRTVSSGANVLTF. The CDR3 DNA reads TGTGCCAGCAGCAGGACAGTCAGCTCTGGGGCCAACGTCCTGACTTTC.

This chain uses TRBV9 with TRBJ2-7; no definite D call. The CDR3 has 12 amino acids. Trimming stripped 8 bases from V and 0 bases from J, with 9 bases between. The germline V gene encodes CDR1 SGDLS and CDR2 YYNGEE. CDR3 sequence (DNA): TGTGCCAGAGAAGCAAGCTCCTACGAGCAGTACTTC. It yields the protein CAREASSYEQYF.

This chain joins TRBV10-1 and TRBJ2-1, with D unclear. The CDR3 runs 13 residues. Germline V gene lookup returns CDR1 WNHNN and CDR2 SYGVQD (reference sequence). V lost 3 bases, J lost 9 bases, and 12 bases lay in between. The CDR3 sequence: CASSDGSFSEQFF. For the CDR3, the DNA is TGCGCCAGCAGTGATGGTAGCTTTAGTGAGCAGTTCTTC.

This clone was seen a few times. This CDR3 reads CASSQVDGESSYEQYF. CDR3 sequence (DNA): TGCGCCAGCAGCCAAGTAGACGGGGAGAGCTCCTACGAGCAGTACTTC. The genes are TRBV4-1 and TRBJ2-7; D is perhaps TRBD2 (5 bases). The CDR3 sequence is 16 residues long. The germline V and J ends were trimmed by 1 base and 0 bases, with 13 bases remaining between them. Germline V gene data show CDR1 as MGHRA and CDR2 as YSYEKL.

V gene TRBV6-1 combines with J gene TRBJ1-6; 10 nucleotides align to TRBD1. The CDR3 covers 16 residues. V gave up 3 bases and J gave up 7 bases; unmatched junction bases: 6. The germline V gene has CDR1 MNHNS and CDR2 SASEGT. The CDR3: CASSEGPGQGNSPLHF. DNA for the CDR3: TGTGCCAGCAGTGAGGGCCCGGGACAGGGGAATTCACCCCTCCACTTT.

CDR3 region: CASSRGQPSTPLHF. CDR3 nucleotides: TGTGCCAGCAGCAGGGGACAGCCTTCTACACCCCTCCACTTT. J is TRBJ1-6 and V is TRBV21-1; TRBD1, the table's D call, was not compared with the DNA. TRBV21-1 is classified as a pseudogene. CDR3 length equals 14 residues.

The gene calls are TRBV11-2 and TRBJ1-3; D unclear. This CDR3 comprises 14 residues. Germline CDR1 SGHAT, CDR2 FQNNGV. V was trimmed by 5 bases and J by 0 bases, leaving 8 bases between them. CDR3 sequence reads: CASSAAVSGNTIYF. CDR3 bases: TGTGCCAGCAGCGCCGCAGTCTCTGGAAACACCATATATTTT.

This clone was observed once. This chain connects TRBV18 to TRBJ2-7, with 9 bases aligning to TRBD2. CDR1 is KGHSH, CDR2 LQKENI, per germline. Trimming cost V 3 bases and J 3 bases; bases outside gene matches: 6. This CDR3 spans 15 amino acids. CDR3 protein: CASSPSTSGDYEQYF. The CDR3 coding sequence is TGTGCCAGCTCACCCTCGACTAGCGGTGACTACGAGCAGTACTTC.

The rearrangement joins TRBV7-9 to TRBJ2-5, with a tentative D call TRBD2 (5 bases). With 3 bases removed from V and 1 base from J, the gap between germline ends came to 12 bases. The CDR3 has 15 amino acids. Germline loops: CDR1 SEHNR, CDR2 FQNEAQ (reference sequence). The CDR3 here is CASSFDPGSQETQYF. The CDR3, as DNA: TGTGCCAGCAGCTTCGACCCGGGGTCCCAAGAGACCCAGTACTTC. Full variable domain (remainder filled in from reference TRBV7-9 and TRBJ2-5): DTGVSQNPRHKITKRGQNVTFRCDPISEHNRLYWYRQTLGQGPEFLTYFQNEAQLEKSRLLSDRFSAERPKGSFSTLEIQRTEQGDSAMYLCASSFDPGSQETQYFGPGTRLLVL.